The 18 T cell receptor beta chains given below trace back to one sample, sequenced in a study of T-cell reconstitution after alpha-beta-depleted transplantation in children. Construction of the TCRbeta library involved unique molecular identifiers. Via MiXCR, TCRdb re-called the PCR reads, giving one row per CDR3 protein. The data show a few hundred thousand distinct CDR3 sequences, roughly 43% seen once. Sequences were derived from PBMCs, sampled before TCRalphabeta/CD19-depleted stem cell transplant. The receptor source for this set is a girl aged 2-10 years with aplastic anemia, due to receive a stem cell transplant.

This clonotype was detected only a few times. The CDR3 here is CASSLKAVLFSGANVLTF. CDR3 in DNA: TGTGCCAGCAGCTTAAAGGCAGTCCTCTTTTCTGGGGCCAACGTCCTGACTTTC. The rearrangement uses TRBV7-3 and TRBJ2-6; no reliable D call. V dropped 1 base and J dropped 1 base, with 14 bases sitting between them. Germline V gene data show CDR1 as SGHTA and CDR2 as FQGTGA. There are 18 residues in the CDR3.

This clonotype was seen a single time. The chain is built from TRBV24-1 and TRBJ2-7, with TRBD1 matching over 11 bases. With V trimmed by 10 bases and J by 6 bases, 7 bases remained unmatched. Germline CDR1 reads KGHDR; CDR2 reads SFDVKD. The CDR3 length is 13 residues. CDR3 residues: CATGDRGEAEQYF. The CDR3 region has the DNA TGTGCCACGGGGGACAGGGGGGAAGCCGAGCAGTACTTC.

Remarks on this clonotype: A much larger clone is a single base away; this may be a read error. The CDR3 loop reads CASSFKAGGPYAQYF. The CDR3 coding sequence is TGCGCCAGCAGCTTTAAAGCGGGAGGGCCGTACGCGCAGTACTTC. The J gene is TRBJ2-7, the V gene TRBV5-1; 10 bases align to TRBD2. The CDR3 consists of 15 residues. CDR1 is SGHRS and CDR2 is YFSETQ in the germline V gene.

V and J are TRBV3-1 and TRBJ2-7; 8 bases are shared with TRBD1. The germline gives CDR1 LGHDT, CDR2 YNNKEL (reference sequence). The CDR3 has 16 residues. With 1 base clipped from V and 2 bases from J, the junction kept 7 bases outside the gene matches. This CDR3 reads CASSQVATGEAYEQYF. In nucleotides, the CDR3 is TGTGCCAGCAGCCAAGTGGCGACAGGGGAGGCCTACGAGCAGTACTTC.

J is TRBJ2-7 and V is TRBV27; D perhaps matches TRBD1 (6 bases). Looked up from germline, CDR1 is MNHEY and CDR2 is SMNVEV (reference sequence). The CDR3 length is 15 residues. The V end lost 3 bases, the J end lost 1 base, and 13 bases lay between the germline ends. CDR3 coding DNA: TGTGCCAGCAGTTTTCGGTCAGGGGTATCCTACGAGCAGTACTTC. This encodes CASSFRSGVSYEQYF.

This chain links TRBV12-3 or TRBV12-4 with TRBJ2-5; D gene ambiguous. CDR3 size: 15 residues. V shed 2 bases and J shed 3 bases, with 13 bases lying between them. The CDR3 sequence is CASSLSWARKETQYF. DNA for the CDR3: TGTGCCAGCAGTTTAAGCTGGGCCCGTAAAGAGACCCAGTACTTC.

The sample holds a few counts of this clonotype. The chain is built from TRBV5-6 and TRBJ1-1, with TRBD1 as a possible D gene (5 bases). Germline CDR1 is SGHDT and CDR2 is YYEEEE. The V gene lost 4 bases and the J gene lost 2 bases, with 15 bases spanning the gap. This CDR3 has 15 residues. The CDR3 coding sequence is TGTGCCAGCAGCCAGGCGGGACGGCCAAACACTGAAGCTTTCTTT. Translating gives CASSQAGRPNTEAFF.

The genes are TRBV28 and TRBJ1-5, with 7 bases lining up with TRBD1. This CDR3 contains 17 residues. Germline V lookup: CDR1 MDHEN, CDR2 SYDVKM. Germline trimming cut 8 bases from V and 0 bases from J; bases unmatched to any gene: 13. The CDR3: CASSTGTWSYSNQPQHF. CDR3 coding DNA: TGTGCCAGCTCGACAGGGACCTGGTCGTATAGCAATCAGCCCCAGCATTTT.

The rearrangement uses TRBV15 and TRBJ2-2; no clear D. The CDR3 runs to 15 residues. V was clipped by 3 bases and J by 0 bases, with 8 bases between them. Germline CDR1 is LNHNV and CDR2 is YYDKDF (reference sequence). CDR3 region: CATSRDDPNTGELFF. The CDR3 DNA reads TGTGCCACCAGCAGGGACGATCCGAACACCGGGGAGCTGTTTTTT.

Many counts were recorded for this clonotype. CDR3 region: CASRSTFTDTQYF. In DNA, the CDR3 is TGTGCCAGCAGATCCACCTTCACAGATACGCAGTATTTT. This chain uses TRBV7-2 with TRBJ2-3; D not resolved. The CDR3 consists of 13 residues. V shed 6 bases and J shed 2 bases, with 9 bases lying between them. The germline CDR1 and CDR2 sequences are SGHTA and FQGNSA.

This clonotype has only a few counts. The V and J genes are TRBV20-1 and TRBJ1-5; 9 bases fit TRBD1. Per the germline V gene, CDR1 is DFQATT and CDR2 is SNEGSKA (reference sequence). The CDR3 is 14 amino acids. The V segment lost 5 bases and the J segment 7 bases; nucleotides outside the gene matches: 9. CDR3 nucleotides: TGCAGTGCTGGGAGATGGACAGGGGACCAGCCCCAGCATTTT. This sequence encodes CSAGRWTGDQPQHF.

On this clonotype itself: A much larger clonotype is one base distant, so this may be a read error. The CDR3 carries no conserved terminal phenylalanine or tryptophan, so it likely arises from a read error. The rearrangement links TRBV5-1 to TRBJ2-1, with TRBD2 matching over 7 bases. Trimming at V came to 5 bases and at J to 6 bases, leaving 8 bases not matched to a gene. Germline values: CDR1 SGHRS, CDR2 YFSETQ. The CDR3 contains 14 residues. Here the CDR3 DNA reads TGCGCCAGCAGTTCAACGGGAGGTCGCAATGAGCAGTTCCTC. Translated, it gives CASSSTGGRNEQFL.

This chain uses TRBV9 with TRBJ2-2; D unresolved. This CDR3 contains 14 residues. Trimming took off 4 bases at V and 4 bases at J, with 11 bases between the two ends. CDR1 SGDLS and CDR2 YYNGEE come from the germline V gene. CDR3 in amino acids: CASSSRHGTGELFF. CDR3 nucleotide sequence: TGTGCCAGCAGCTCCCGGCATGGCACCGGGGAGCTGTTTTTT.

The V gene is TRBV7-9, the J gene TRBJ2-1, with TRBD2 matching over 8 bases. Germline values: CDR1 SEHNR, CDR2 FQNEAQ (reference sequence). Trimming took 4 bases from V and 2 from J; bases not matched to a gene: 7. This CDR3 is 16 amino acids long. CDR3: CASSYSGSKAYNEQFF. The DNA for the CDR3 is TGTGCCAGCAGCTACAGCGGGAGTAAGGCCTACAATGAGCAGTTCTTC. The whole variable domain, filled in from reference TRBV7-9 and TRBJ2-1, reads DTGVSQNPRHKITKRGQNVTFRCDPISEHNRLYWYRQTLGQGPEFLTYFQNEAQLEKSRLLSDRFSAERPKGSFSTLEIQRTEQGDSAMYLCASSYSGSKAYNEQFFGPGTRLTVL.

The chain recombines TRBV5-6 with TRBJ2-1, with a weak D call TRBD1 (5 bases). Germline loops: CDR1 SGHDT, CDR2 YYEEEE. CDR3 length: 14 residues. The V gene lost 4 bases and the J gene lost 3 bases, with 11 bases spanning the gap. The CDR3 sequence: CASSPRVFYNEQFF. In DNA, the CDR3 is TGTGCCAGCAGCCCCAGGGTCTTCTACAATGAGCAGTTCTTC.

This clonotype was picked up a small number of times. The chain couples TRBV5-1 to TRBJ2-3; no clear D gene. In germline, CDR1 is SGHRS, CDR2 YFSETQ. This CDR3 spans 13 amino acids. V lost 7 bases to trimming and J lost 3 bases, with 12 bases between them. In DNA, the CDR3 is TGCGCCAGCGCCTCTGGTGGGACAGATACGCAGTATTTT. Translating it yields CASASGGTDTQYF.

This clonotype was picked up a small number of times. The rearrangement joins TRBV20-1 to TRBJ2-5; TRBD2 agrees at 11 bases. The CDR3 runs 15 residues. V was pared by 0 bases and J by 6 bases, with 6 bases of the junction left unmatched. Per germline, CDR1 DFQATT and CDR2 SNEGSKA (reference sequence). The CDR3 DNA reads as TGCAGTGCTAGAGATAGCGGGAGGGCCCAGAAGACCCAGTACTTC. As protein: CSARDSGRAQKTQYF.

This chain uses TRBV5-6 with TRBJ2-2; 12 bases are a match to TRBD2. The V and J ends lost 4 bases and 1 base, in that order; junction bases with no gene match: 5. Germline-derived CDR1 and CDR2 are SGHDT and YYEEEE. The CDR3 length is 17 residues. In nucleotides, the CDR3 is TGTGCCAGCAGCCCCGGACTAGCGGGACTGAACACCGGGGAGCTGTTTTTT. It codes for CASSPGLAGLNTGELFF.